The T cell receptor (beta chain) described here comes from a study of T cell responses to AZD1222 COVID-19 vaccine. Measured with immunoSEQ multiplex PCR; TCRdb has only the in-frame clones, and not every one. The sample has about 150,000 clones, roughly 90% seen once. Some second doses came at about 4 weeks and others at about 12 weeks; these were pooled. The CDR3 spans 16 residues. The ends lost 6 bases at V and 1 base at J; junction bases unmatched: 9. Germline V gene lookup returns CDR1 MDHEN and CDR2 SYDVKM. The TCR originated in an adult who received the AZD1222 COVID-19 vaccine. The chain employs TRBV28 and TRBJ1-3; 7 nucleotides align to TRBD1. The sequences come from peripheral blood, collected 28 days after the second AZD1222 dose. DNA for the CDR3: TGTGCCAGCAGCACCGGGACAGAAGGATCTGGAAACACCATATATTTT. Residues: CASSTGTEGSGNTIYF.